This T cell receptor beta chain was retrieved from a study of cytomegalovirus exposure and HLA in healthy donors. Primers included in the PCR were 60 Vbeta and 13 Jbeta primers. Data came from immunoSEQ multiplex PCR; TCRdb stores just in-frame clones and leaves some out. The sample holds some 120,000 clones, 75% seen once. V was clipped by 3 bases and J by 3 bases; unmatched bases: 1. The CDR3 is 13 residues long. Germline V CDR1 and CDR2: LNHNV, YYDKDF (reference sequence). Material for sequencing was PBMCs. The chain joins TRBV15 to TRBJ1-2, with 7 bases fitting TRBD1. The sequence was obtained from a woman between 18 and 30 years old in good health and CMV-seronegative. In DNA form, the CDR3 reads TGTGCCACCAGCAGGACAGGGTACTATGGCTACACCTTC. Translation gives CATSRTGYYGYTF.